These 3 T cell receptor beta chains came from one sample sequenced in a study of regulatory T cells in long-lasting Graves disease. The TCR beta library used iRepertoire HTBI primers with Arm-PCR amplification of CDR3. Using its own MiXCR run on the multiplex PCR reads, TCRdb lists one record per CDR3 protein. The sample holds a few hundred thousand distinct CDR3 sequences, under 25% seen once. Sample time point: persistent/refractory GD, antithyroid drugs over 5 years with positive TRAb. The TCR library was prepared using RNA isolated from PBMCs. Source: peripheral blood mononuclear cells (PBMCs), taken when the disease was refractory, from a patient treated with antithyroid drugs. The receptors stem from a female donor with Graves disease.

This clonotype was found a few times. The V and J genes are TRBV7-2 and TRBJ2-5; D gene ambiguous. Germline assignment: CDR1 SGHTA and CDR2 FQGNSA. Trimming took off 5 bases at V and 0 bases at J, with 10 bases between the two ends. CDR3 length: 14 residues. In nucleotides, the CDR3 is TGTGCCAGCAGCAAAGGTGGCAACCAAGAGACCCAGTACTTC. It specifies CASSKGGNQETQYF.

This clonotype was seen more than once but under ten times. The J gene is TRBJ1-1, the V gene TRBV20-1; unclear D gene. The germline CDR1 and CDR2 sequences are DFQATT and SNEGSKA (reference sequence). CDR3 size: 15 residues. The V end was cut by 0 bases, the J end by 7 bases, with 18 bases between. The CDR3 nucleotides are TGCAGTGCTAGAGAAGGAGAGACCGAGTGGGGTGAAGCTTTCTTT. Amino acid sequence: CSAREGETEWGEAFF.

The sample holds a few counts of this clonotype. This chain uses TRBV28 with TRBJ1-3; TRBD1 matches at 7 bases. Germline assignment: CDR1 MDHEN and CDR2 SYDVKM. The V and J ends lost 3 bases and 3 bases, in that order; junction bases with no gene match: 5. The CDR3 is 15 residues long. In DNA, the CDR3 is TGTGCCAGCAGTTTGGCAGGGGGTTATGGAAACACCATATATTTT. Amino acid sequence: CASSLAGGYGNTIYF.